The 18 T cell receptor beta chains listed next were all sequenced from one sample in a study of T cells in Graves' hyperthyroidism and ophthalmopathy. TCR beta CDR3 region amplification was performed from RNA transcripts. RT-PCR in the first round (using the HTBI primer set) targeted the TCR CDR3. TCRdb itself ran the multiplex PCR reads through MiXCR, one entry per CDR3 protein. Of 400,000 to 500,000 distinct CDR3 sequences in the sample, about an eighth were seen once. The sequenced material came from blood. These receptors were obtained from a young woman with Graves' hyperthyroidism.

Note on this clonotype: A read error may be the cause here, since a much bigger clone is one base away. The J gene is TRBJ2-2, the V gene TRBV12-3 or TRBV12-4; TRBD1 aligns across 7 bases. The CDR3 contains 16 residues. The CDR3 DNA is TGTGCCAGCAGTCCCACAGGGGCTGCTAACACCGGGGAGCCGTTTTTT. It encodes CASSPTGAANTGEPFF.

A few counts support this clonotype. The genes are TRBV30 and TRBJ1-1; TRBD1 aligns across 7 bases. Germline V gene lookup returns CDR1 GTSNPN and CDR2 SVGIG (reference sequence). This CDR3 spans 12 amino acids. V shed 5 bases and J 3 bases; nucleotides not matched to a gene: 3. CDR3 loop: CAWVTGHTEAFF. CDR3 bases: TGTGCCTGGGTGACAGGGCACACTGAAGCTTTCTTT.

V is TRBV29-1 and J is TRBJ1-1; tentatively, D is TRBD1 (5 bases). The V and J ends lost 2 bases and 0 bases respectively, with 7 bases between them. Germline CDR1 and CDR2: SQVTM and ANQGSEA. There are 13 residues in the CDR3. The CDR3 bases are TGCAGCGTTGAATGGGACCTGAACACTGAAGCTTTCTTT. This translates into CSVEWDLNTEAFF.

This clonotype was counted at least ten times. This chain joins TRBV24-1 and TRBJ2-3, with 8 bases matching TRBD2. Germline CDR1 reads KGHDR; CDR2 reads SFDVKD. CDR3 length equals 14 residues. Unmatched junction bases numbered 7, after V lost 6 bases and J lost 6 bases. Here the CDR3 reads CATSPSGSLDTQYF. The CDR3 region has the DNA TGTGCCACCAGTCCGAGCGGGAGTCTGGATACGCAGTATTTT.

In its sample, this clonotype was seen a few times. The CDR3 reads CASSFSTGYGNEKLFF. The CDR3 DNA reads TGTGCCAGCAGTTTCTCAACAGGGTACGGAAATGAAAAACTGTTTTTT. The rearrangement links TRBV28 to TRBJ1-4, with a tentative D call TRBD1 (6 bases). The CDR3 covers 16 residues. The V and J ends lost 3 bases and 5 bases respectively, with 16 bases between them. CDR1 is MDHEN, CDR2 SYDVKM, per germline.

At least ten counts were recorded for this clonotype. V gene TRBV7-2 combines with J gene TRBJ1-5; 8 positions match TRBD1. V trimming: 4 bases; J trimming: 3 bases; junction bases outside the gene matches: 2. The CDR3 spans 14 residues. Per germline, CDR1 SGHTA and CDR2 FQGNSA. This chain's CDR3 is CASSWGQANQPQHF. CDR3 DNA sequence: TGTGCCAGCAGCTGGGGACAGGCCAATCAGCCCCAGCATTTT.

This clonotype was seen more than once but under ten times. The chain has TRBV7-9 and TRBJ1-4, with TRBD1 identical over 10 bases. With V trimmed by 6 bases and J by 9 bases, 7 bases remained unmatched. The CDR3 has 14 amino acids. Looked up from germline, CDR1 is SEHNR and CDR2 is FQNEAQ (reference sequence). CDR3: CASSSGTGVQKLFF. The CDR3, as DNA: TGTGCCAGCAGTTCCGGGACAGGGGTACAAAAACTGTTTTTT.

In this sample, this clonotype turned up many times. This rearrangement joins TRBV18 to TRBJ2-7; D ambiguous. V shed 0 bases and J shed 5 bases, with 8 bases lying between them. In germline, CDR1 is KGHSH, CDR2 LQKENI. The CDR3 contains 13 residues. The CDR3 nucleotides read TGTGCCAGCTCACCACCGGCCGGCCACGAGCAGTACTTC. The encoded protein is CASSPPAGHEQYF.

This rearrangement joins TRBV6-2 or TRBV6-3 to TRBJ1-5, with unresolved D. CDR1 and CDR2 (germline): MNHEY, SVGEGT. The CDR3 length is 13 residues. The V gene lost 9 bases and the J gene lost 0 bases, with 9 bases spanning the gap. The DNA for the CDR3 is TGTGCCAGTGGGGTGTATAGCAATCAGCCCCAGCATTTT. It yields the protein CASGVYSNQPQHF.

The rearrangement links TRBV12-3 or TRBV12-4 to TRBJ2-7; no definite D call. V was trimmed by 2 bases and J by 5 bases, leaving 10 bases between them. This CDR3 has 13 amino acids. The CDR3: CASSLPDSHEQYF. The CDR3 region has the DNA TGTGCCAGCAGTTTACCCGACTCACACGAGCAGTACTTC.

Many counts were recorded for this clonotype. The chain uses TRBV30 and TRBJ2-7; 9 nucleotides align to TRBD1. CDR3 length equals 17 residues. The germline CDR1 and CDR2 sequences are GTSNPN and SVGIG (reference sequence). J gave up 1 base and V 3 bases, and 13 bases lay outside the gene matches. Written as DNA, the CDR3 is TGTGCCTGGAGCCACGACGGGACAGGGCGGTGGTCCTACGAGCAGTACTTC. As protein: CAWSHDGTGRWSYEQYF.

The chain has TRBV5-8 and TRBJ2-5; 11 nucleotides line up with TRBD2. V shed 2 bases, J shed 3 bases, and the junction held 3 bases outside the gene matches. Germline V CDR1 and CDR2: SGHTS, YDEGEE. CDR3 length: 15 amino acids. CDR3 in DNA: TGTGCCAGCAGCTTCCTGACTAGCGGGGAAGAGACCCAGTACTTC. Its translation: CASSFLTSGEETQYF.

The chain uses TRBV27 and TRBJ2-1, with TRBD2 matching over 11 bases. The V segment lost 5 bases and the J segment 3 bases; nucleotides outside the gene matches: 6. Germline CDR1 MNHEY, CDR2 SMNVEV (reference sequence). The CDR3 sequence is 16 residues long. This chain's CDR3 is CASSLRGLAVYNEQFF. DNA for the CDR3: TGTGCCAGCAGTCTAAGGGGACTAGCGGTCTACAATGAGCAGTTCTTC.

This clonotype has at least ten counts. The V and J genes are TRBV28 and TRBJ2-3, with 10 bases aligning to TRBD1. V dropped 7 bases and J dropped 4; count of bases not matched to a gene: 8. CDR3 size: 15 residues. Germline V gene data show CDR1 as MDHEN and CDR2 as SYDVKM. The DNA for the CDR3 is TGTGCCAGCACCCGAGGGACAGGGGTTGCAGATACGCAGTATTTT. Amino acid sequence: CASTRGTGVADTQYF.

This clonotype was found many times. This chain uses TRBV6-5 with TRBJ2-1, with TRBD2 identical over 10 bases. The CDR3 spans 16 residues. Germline trimming cut 0 bases from V and 4 bases from J; bases unmatched to any gene: 3. CDR1 and CDR2 from the germline V gene are MNHEY and SVGAGI. CDR3 bases: TGTGCCAGCAGTTACTCCCTAGCGGGAGCTTACAATGAGCAGTTCTTC. This sequence encodes CASSYSLAGAYNEQFF.

This clonotype has ten or more counts. The chain is built from TRBV20-1 and TRBJ1-1; no reliable D call. With 1 base removed from V and 0 bases from J, the gap between germline ends came to 6 bases. The CDR3 is 13 residues long. Germline CDR1 DFQATT, CDR2 SNEGSKA (reference sequence). The CDR3 here is CSARGQVNTEAFF. For the CDR3, the DNA is TGCAGTGCTAGAGGTCAGGTGAACACTGAAGCTTTCTTT.

There are many counts of this clonotype. The V gene is TRBV20-1, the J gene TRBJ1-1; D gene ambiguous. Germline CDR1 reads DFQATT; CDR2 reads SNEGSKA (reference sequence). Trimming pared 5 bases from V and 0 bases from J, leaving 4 bases between. The length of the CDR3 is 11 residues. The CDR3: CSARLNTEAFF. CDR3 nucleotides: TGCAGTGCTCGATTGAACACTGAAGCTTTCTTT.

Many counts were recorded for this clonotype. The chain has TRBV20-1 and TRBJ2-1, with a weak D call TRBD1 (6 bases). V lost 0 bases and J 6 bases, leaving 15 bases between the germline ends. This CDR3 spans 15 amino acids. Germline CDR1 DFQATT, CDR2 SNEGSKA (reference sequence). The CDR3 nucleotides read TGCAGTGCTAGAGATCCCCTGATAGGGGGCAATGAGCAGTTCTTC. Translation: CSARDPLIGGNEQFF.